The following is a T cell receptor beta chain sequence with its context. The data were produced by immunoSEQ multiplex PCR, yet TCRdb's version contains in-frame clones alone and is incomplete. Of more than 65,000 clones listed, roughly 81% are singletons. The source of the sample is a study of OX40 agonist ivuxolimab in advanced cancers. The germline gives CDR1 SEHNR, CDR2 FQNEAQ (reference sequence). The CDR3 extends over 17 amino acids. J gave up 4 bases and V 5 bases, and 12 bases lay outside the gene matches. The chain uses TRBV7-9 and TRBJ2-1; 9 positions agree with TRBD2. The sample in question was CD4+ or CD8+ T cells sorted from blood, obtained in a trial of the OX40 agonist ivuxolimab. The receptor was derived from an adult with an advanced solid tumor such as melanoma, head and neck, liver or kidney cancer. CDR3 bases: TGTGCCAGCAGCCACCCCGGTGCGGGGGGGCTATACAATGAGCAGTTCTTC. Residues: CASSHPGAGGLYNEQFF. Full variable domain (remainder filled in from reference TRBV7-9 and TRBJ2-1): DTGVSQNPRHKITKRGQNVTFRCDPISEHNRLYWYRQTLGQGPEFLTYFQNEAQLEKSRLLSDRFSAERPKGSFSTLEIQRTEQGDSAMYLCASSHPGAGGLYNEQFFGPGTRLTVL.